Below are 5 T cell receptor beta chains sequenced from a single sample in a study of molecular identifiers for immune sequencing clone quantification. TCRdb reprocessed the PCR reads via MiXCR and lists one record per CDR3 protein. The sample includes under 15,000 distinct CDR3 sequences, roughly 15% of them seen just once. The specimen was naive CD8+ T cells from blood, with Jurkat cell RNA spiked in. The sample's subset: FACS-sorted CD8+CD4-CCR7+CD45RA+ naive T cells. These receptor sequences come from a human donor in good health. Some libraries in this study had Jurkat cell RNA spiked in.

For this clonotype: A much larger clone differs from this one at a single base, so this may be a read error. The chain has TRBV5-8 and TRBJ1-1, with a weak D call TRBD1 (5 bases). V lost 9 bases and J 0 bases, leaving 21 bases between the germline ends. The CDR3 length is 16 residues. Per the germline V gene, CDR1 is SGHTS and CDR2 is YDEGEE. The CDR3 nucleotides are TGTGCCATAAGCTTTCCCGGGGACGGCATGAACACTGAAGCTTTCTTT. Translation: CAISFPGDGMNTEAFF.

The J gene is TRBJ2-2, the V gene TRBV4-2; 8 bases align to TRBD2. This CDR3 has 13 amino acids. CDR1 and CDR2 from the germline V gene are LGHNA and YNFKEQ. The ends lost 11 bases at V and 4 bases at J; junction bases unmatched: 6. The CDR3 sequence is CAATGGATGELFF. CDR3 DNA: TGTGCCGCCACGGGGGGGGCCACCGGGGAGCTGTTTTTT.

A note on this clonotype: A read error may explain this, as a much larger clone is one base away. This sequence joins TRBV4-1 and TRBJ2-3; no definite D call. V was trimmed by 0 bases and J by 3 bases, leaving 7 bases between them. The CDR3 runs to 14 residues. Germline CDR1 reads MGHRA; CDR2 reads YSYEKL. The CDR3 bases are TGCGCCAGCAGCCAAGATCGTACTACAGATACGCAGTATTTT. It specifies CASSQDRTTDTQYF.

This clonotype was observed many times. The gene calls are TRBV6-1 and TRBJ1-2; D call uncertain. Germline-derived CDR1 and CDR2 are MNHNS and SASEGT. This CDR3 region has 13 residues. V was trimmed by 9 bases and J by 4 bases, leaving 15 bases between them. The CDR3, as DNA: TGTGCCAGTGGCAGCCCCTTTTTCTATGGCTACACCTTC. This codes for CASGSPFFYGYTF.

As regards this clonotype: A much larger clone differs by one base, so this may be a read error. The chain joins TRBV7-8 to TRBJ2-3; no clear D. The V gene lost 4 bases and the J gene lost 5 bases, with 4 bases spanning the gap. Germline V gives CDR1 SGHVS, CDR2 FQNEAQ. The CDR3 length is 11 residues. DNA for the CDR3: TGTGCCAGCAGCTCACAAGATACGCAGTATTTT. Translating it yields CASSSQDTQYF.